This entry is about one TCR beta chain. The antigen remains undetermined. Cells defined as naive were viable CD3+CD4+ or CD3+CD8+ and CCR7+CD45RA+CD45RO-CD95-CD27+CD28+. Peripheral blood was collected from the related graft donor on the marrow donation day. TCRdb's copy holds only in-frame clones and misses some; the assay was immunoSEQ multiplex PCR. In the table there are some 20,000 clones, 95% to 98% of which are singletons. The source of the sample is a study of T cells after posttransplantation cyclophosphamide. Study-level results: Later blood repertoires were often dominated by clones from the donor CD8+ memory compartment. Tissue-infiltrating T cells from skin or gut overlapped little with blood T cells. Recipient CMV seropositivity and CMV reactivation strongly tracked TRB clonality.

This CDR3 region has 15 residues. The V segment lost 6 bases and the J segment 6 bases; nucleotides outside the gene matches: 10. Germline-derived CDR1 and CDR2 are MNHNS and SASEGT. The sequenced sample consisted of naive CD4+ T cells sorted from PBMCs. The chain links TRBV6-1 to TRBJ1-5, with 8 bases fitting TRBD1. This clonotype was sampled from a man between 50 and 59 years old in good health, CMV-negative, and a related stem cell transplant donor. CDR3 in DNA: TGTGCCAGCAGGGGGTCCCGGGACAGGTTTCAGCCCCAGCATTTT. Protein sequence: CASRGSRDRFQPQHF.